Reported below is one TCR beta chain. Its antigen is unknown. The data were taken from a study of shared clonotypes between healthy human individuals. Overall study findings and caveats: An effect of sequencing depth on clonotype sharing among donors was expected.

Here immunoSEQ multiplex PCR was the method, and the copy in TCRdb shows in-frame clones only, minus some. The data show 400,000 to 550,000 clones, 70% to 80% seen once. CDR3 length equals 19 residues. With V trimmed by 3 bases and J by 0 bases, 9 bases remained unmatched. The germline V gene encodes CDR1 KGHSH and CDR2 LQKENI. This TCR was sampled from a woman aged 40 to 50 in good health. Some clones in this sample may be carry-over from other donors' samples. Sequenced: PBMCs. The V call is TRBV18, the J call TRBJ2-5, with 14 positions matching TRBD2. DNA for the CDR3: TGTGCCAGCTCACCCGGGACTAGCGGGAGATCTCCCCACCAAGAGACCCAGTACTTC. Translating gives CASSPGTSGRSPHQETQYF.